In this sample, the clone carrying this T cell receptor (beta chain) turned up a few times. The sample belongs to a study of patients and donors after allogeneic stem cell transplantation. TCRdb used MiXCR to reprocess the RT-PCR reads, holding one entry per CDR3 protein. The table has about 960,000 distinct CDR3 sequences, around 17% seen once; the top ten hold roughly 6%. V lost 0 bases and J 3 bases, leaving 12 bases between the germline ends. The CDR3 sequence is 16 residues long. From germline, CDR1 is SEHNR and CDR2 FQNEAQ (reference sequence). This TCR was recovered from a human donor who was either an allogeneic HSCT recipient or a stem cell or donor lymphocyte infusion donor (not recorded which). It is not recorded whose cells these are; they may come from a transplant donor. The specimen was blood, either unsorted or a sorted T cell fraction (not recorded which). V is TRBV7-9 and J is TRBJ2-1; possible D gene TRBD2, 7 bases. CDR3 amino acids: CASSLARGRNYNEQFF. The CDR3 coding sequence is TGTGCCAGCAGCTTAGCGCGGGGGCGAAACTACAATGAGCAGTTCTTC.